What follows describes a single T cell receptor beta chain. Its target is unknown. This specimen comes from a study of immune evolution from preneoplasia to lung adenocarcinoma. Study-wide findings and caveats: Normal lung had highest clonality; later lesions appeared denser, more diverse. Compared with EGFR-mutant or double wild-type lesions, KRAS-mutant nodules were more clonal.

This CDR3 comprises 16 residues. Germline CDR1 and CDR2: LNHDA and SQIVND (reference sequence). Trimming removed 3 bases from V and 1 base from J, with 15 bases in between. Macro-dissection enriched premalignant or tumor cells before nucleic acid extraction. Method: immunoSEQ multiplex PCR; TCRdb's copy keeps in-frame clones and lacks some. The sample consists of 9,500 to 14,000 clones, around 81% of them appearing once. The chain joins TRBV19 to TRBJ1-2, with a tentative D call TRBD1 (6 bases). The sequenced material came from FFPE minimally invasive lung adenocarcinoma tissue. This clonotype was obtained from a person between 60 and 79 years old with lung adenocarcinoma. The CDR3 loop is CASSIAPDRLNYGYTF. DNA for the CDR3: TGTGCCAGTAGTATTGCTCCGGACAGACTTAACTATGGCTACACCTTC.